This note documents a single T cell receptor (beta chain) sequence. This record comes from a study of shared clonotypes between healthy human individuals. TCRdb's copy holds only in-frame clones and misses some; the assay was immunoSEQ multiplex PCR. The sample has about 680,000 clones, 92% seen once. The CDR3 is 15 residues long. V lost 5 bases and J lost 6, with 17 bases in between. Germline V gene lookup returns CDR1 SEHNR and CDR2 FQNEAQ (reference sequence). The naive CD8 fraction comprised CD45RO-negative cells positively selected for CCR7 and excluded terminally differentiated effector memory CD45RA+ cells.

This TCR was recovered from a man aged 25 to 40 in good health. The sequenced material came from naive CD8+ T cells sorted from blood. The V gene is TRBV7-9, the J gene TRBJ2-1; perhaps TRBD2 as D (5 bases). The CDR3 sequence: CASSPPPGYGNEQFF. DNA for the CDR3: TGTGCCAGCAGCCCCCCGCCGGGGTACGGCAATGAGCAGTTCTTC.